This T cell receptor (beta chain) emerged from a study of control samples from healthy donors and cancer patients. Sequenced by immunoSEQ multiplex PCR; TCRdb stores in-frame clones only, minus some. The data contain roughly 52,000 clones, 85% to 95% of them seen just once; the ten biggest clones take up 2.4%. V dropped 4 bases and J dropped 0 bases, with 14 bases sitting between them. The CDR3 covers 16 residues. CDR1 is SGHRS and CDR2 is YFSETQ in the germline V gene. This clonotype was obtained from a man aged 30 to 39 in good health. The sequencing sample was made of blood. The V call is TRBV5-1, the J call TRBJ2-1; TRBD2 might be the D (6 bases). Here the CDR3 DNA reads TGCGCCAGCAGCCCCGGACTAACCTACTCCTACAATGAGCAGTTCTTC. It yields the protein CASSPGLTYSYNEQFF.